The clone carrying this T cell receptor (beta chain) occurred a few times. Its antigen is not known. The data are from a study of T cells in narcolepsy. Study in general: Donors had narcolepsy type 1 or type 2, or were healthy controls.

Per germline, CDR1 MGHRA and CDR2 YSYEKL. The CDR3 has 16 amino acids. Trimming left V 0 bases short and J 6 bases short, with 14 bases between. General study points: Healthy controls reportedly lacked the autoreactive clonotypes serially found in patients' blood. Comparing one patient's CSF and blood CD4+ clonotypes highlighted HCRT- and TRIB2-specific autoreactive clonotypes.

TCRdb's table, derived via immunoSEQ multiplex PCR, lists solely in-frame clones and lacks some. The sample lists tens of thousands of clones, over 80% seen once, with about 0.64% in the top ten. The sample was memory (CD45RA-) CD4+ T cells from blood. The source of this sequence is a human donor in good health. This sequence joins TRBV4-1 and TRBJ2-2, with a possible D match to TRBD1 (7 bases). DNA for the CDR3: TGCGCCAGCAGCCAAGAGGAGGGCAGGGGGGCCGGGGAGCTGTTTTTT. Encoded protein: CASSQEEGRGAGELFF.